Listed here are 19 T cell receptor beta chains from one sample, sequenced in a study of shared clonotypes between healthy human individuals. TCRdb's copy holds only in-frame clones and misses some; the assay was immunoSEQ multiplex PCR. The sample holds about 2,500,000 clones, over 85% seen once. Sequencing was carried out using naive CD4+ T cells sorted from blood. This sample's subset: CD45RA+ positively selected. The receptor set was obtained from a man aged 18 to 29 in good health.

The V and J genes are TRBV19 and TRBJ2-1; the match to TRBD2 covers 7 bases. This CDR3 is 16 amino acids long. The trim removed 4 bases at V and 6 bases at J, leaving 12 bases unmatched. Germline V lookup: CDR1 LNHDA, CDR2 SQIVND (reference sequence). The CDR3 sequence: CASSREGLASPNEQFF. The CDR3 DNA follows: TGTGCCAGTAGTAGGGAGGGGTTAGCCTCGCCCAATGAGCAGTTCTTC.

The rearrangement links TRBV5-1 to TRBJ1-6; D may be TRBD1 (5 bases). Trimming shortened V by 0 bases and J by 5 bases, and 9 bases separated the two germline ends. This CDR3 spans 15 amino acids. Germline V gives CDR1 SGHRS, CDR2 YFSETQ. CDR3 DNA sequence: TGCGCCAGCAGCTTGGAGGGGACTGATAATTCACCCCTCCACTTT. Amino acids: CASSLEGTDNSPLHF.

This clone appeared a few times. The rearrangement links TRBV10-3 to TRBJ1-1; tentatively, D is TRBD1 (5 bases). From germline, CDR1 is ENHRY and CDR2 SYGVKD. Trimming cost V 5 bases and J 1 base, with 14 bases left between them. This CDR3 region has 15 residues. The CDR3: CAISYTGTTNTEAFF. CDR3 coding DNA: TGTGCCATCAGTTACACCGGGACGACGAACACTGAAGCTTTCTTT.

A note on this clone: Within the sample, other DNA sequences also encode this same CDR3. The chain has TRBV7-2 and TRBJ2-7; TRBD1 agrees at 10 bases. The J segment lost 3 bases and the V segment lost 4 bases, leaving 6 bases of the junction unmatched. The CDR3 runs 15 residues. Germline V gene sequence: CDR1 SGHTA, CDR2 FQGNSA. CDR3: CASSSTGTGVYEQYF. The CDR3 bases are TGTGCCAGCAGCTCCACCGGGACAGGGGTCTACGAGCAGTACTTC.

The chain carries TRBV25-1 and TRBJ2-7; no clear D. Between the trimmed V and J ends, which lost 8 bases and 2 bases, there was a span of 10 bases. This CDR3 comprises 12 residues. CDR1 is MGHDK, CDR2 SYGVNS, per germline. The CDR3 DNA sequence: TGTGCCAGCGCCGCGGAACCCTACGAGCAGTACTTC. This translates into CASAAEPYEQYF.

This clone was seen just once. The V call is TRBV30, the J call TRBJ1-1; possibly TRBD1 for D (5 bases). Germline V lookup: CDR1 GTSNPN, CDR2 SVGIG (reference sequence). CDR3 length: 11 amino acids. V gave up 1 base and J gave up 11 bases, with 11 bases separating them. CDR3 residues: CAWSGQKGAFF. In nucleotides, the CDR3 is TGTGCCTGGAGTGGGCAGAAGGGGGCTTTCTTT.

The chain joins TRBV19 to TRBJ2-2; D is ambiguous. The V end was cut by 6 bases, the J end by 4 bases, with 9 bases between. This CDR3 contains 13 residues. In germline, CDR1 is LNHDA, CDR2 SQIVND (reference sequence). The CDR3 bases are TGTGCCAGTAGCCCCGCCAGCACCGGGGAGCTGTTTTTT. This codes for CASSPASTGELFF.

The J gene is TRBJ1-5, the V gene TRBV6-1; tentative D call: TRBD1 (5 bases). This CDR3 has 15 amino acids. Trimming cost V 3 bases and J 6 bases, with 15 bases left between them. The germline gives CDR1 MNHNS, CDR2 SASEGT. CDR3 nucleotides: TGTGCCAGCAGTGATGGGGCAGGGAGAGGTCAGCCCCAGCATTTT. Translated, it gives CASSDGAGRGQPQHF.

The chain combines TRBV25-1 with TRBJ2-5; no clear D. The germline gives CDR1 MGHDK, CDR2 SYGVNS. The CDR3 totals 16 residues. V shed 3 bases and J shed 0 bases, with 14 bases lying between them. The CDR3 sequence: CASSDLTRTHQETQYF. The CDR3 bases are TGTGCCAGCAGTGATCTTACGAGGACCCACCAAGAGACCCAGTACTTC. The variable domain in full, with the rest retrieved from reference TRBV25-1 and TRBJ2-5, is EADIYQTPRYLVIGTGKKITLECSQTMGHDKMYWYQQDPGMELHLIHYSYGVNSTEKGDLSSESTVSRIRTEHFPLTLESARPSHTSQYLCASSDLTRTHQETQYFGPGTRLLVL.

A note on this clone: Other DNA sequences in the sample encode the same CDR3. The chain couples TRBV6-1 to TRBJ1-4; possibly TRBD1 for D (5 bases). The V end was cut by 5 bases, the J end by 2 bases, with 9 bases between. Germline CDR1 is MNHNS and CDR2 is SASEGT. The CDR3 has 14 residues. CDR3 in amino acids: CASSLTVTNEKLFF. Here the CDR3 DNA reads TGTGCCAGCAGTTTGACAGTTACTAATGAAAAACTGTTTTTT.

Comments on this clone: Possible read error: a much larger clone is one base away. The sample carries other DNA sequences with the same CDR3. The V gene is TRBV5-1, the J gene TRBJ1-1, with 8 bases lining up with TRBD1. CDR1 and CDR2 (germline): SGHRS, YFSETQ. V lost 5 bases and J lost 1; bases outside the gene matches: 4. This CDR3 is 14 amino acids long. The CDR3 DNA reads as TGCGCCAGCAGTTCCGGGACAGGGAACACTGAAGCTTTCTTT. This encodes CASSSGTGNTEAFF.

This clone was seen a single time. The same CDR3 also results from other DNA sequences found in this sample. This rearrangement joins TRBV10-3 to TRBJ1-5; D might be TRBD1 (5 bases). This CDR3 region has 15 residues. V was trimmed by 3 bases and J by 4 bases, leaving 13 bases between them. From germline, CDR1 is ENHRY and CDR2 SYGVKD. DNA of the CDR3: TGTGCCATCAGTGAAATCGCGGGACGGAATCAGCCCCAGCATTTT. It yields the protein CAISEIAGRNQPQHF.

V usage is TRBV7-2 and J usage is TRBJ2-2; D is ambiguous. V lost 6 bases and J lost 1, with 9 bases in between. CDR1 and CDR2 (germline): SGHTA, FQGNSA. The length of the CDR3 is 14 residues. CDR3 sequence: CASRQQRNTGELFF. The DNA of the CDR3 is TGTGCCAGCAGACAGCAGCGGAACACCGGGGAGCTGTTTTTT.

V gene TRBV7-2 combines with J gene TRBJ2-7, with 7 bases lining up with TRBD2. This CDR3 contains 14 residues. V shed 4 bases, J shed 3 bases, and the junction held 6 bases outside the gene matches. The germline gives CDR1 SGHTA, CDR2 FQGNSA. This chain's CDR3 is CASSWGGGGYEQYF. Written as DNA, the CDR3 is TGTGCCAGCAGCTGGGGCGGGGGAGGCTACGAGCAGTACTTC.

The chain links TRBV21-1 to TRBJ2-2. TRBV21-1 is flagged as a pseudogene. The CDR3 covers 13 residues. The CDR3, as DNA: TGTGCCAGCAGCAAACCCCCCACCGGGGAGCTGTTTTTT. Its translation is CASSKPPTGELFF.

The gene calls are TRBV6-1 and TRBJ1-3; D might be TRBD1 (5 bases). The V and J ends lost 1 base and 2 bases respectively, with 15 bases between them. From germline, CDR1 is MNHNS and CDR2 SASEGT. This CDR3 contains 17 residues. The CDR3 bases are TGTGCCAGCAGTGAAGTTTTTCGCGGGGGACCTGGAAACACCATATATTTT. Translated: CASSEVFRGGPGNTIYF.

This clone turned up a few times. A much larger clone sits a single nucleotide away, making a read error possible. This same CDR3 is encoded by further DNA sequences in the sample. The rearrangement links TRBV30 to TRBJ1-1; D gene uncertain. Germline CDR1 GTSNPN, CDR2 SVGIG (reference sequence). The CDR3 extends over 11 amino acids. With 1 base removed from V and 3 bases from J, the gap between germline ends came to 3 bases. CDR3 coding DNA: TGTGCCTGGAGTGGGCACACTGAAGCTTTCTTT. Translated: CAWSGHTEAFF.

The rearrangement uses TRBV5-1 and TRBJ1-1; 7 nucleotides align to TRBD1. V gave up 0 bases and J gave up 1 base; unmatched junction bases: 3. The germline V gene encodes CDR1 SGHRS and CDR2 YFSETQ. The CDR3 contains 15 residues. Written as DNA, the CDR3 is TGCGCCAGCAGCTTGGTGGGACAGTCGAACACTGAAGCTTTCTTT. It specifies CASSLVGQSNTEAFF.

The rearrangement uses TRBV6-5 and TRBJ2-3; possibly TRBD1 for D (6 bases). In germline, CDR1 is MNHEY, CDR2 SVGAGI. The CDR3 is 15 residues long. V gave up 2 bases and J gave up 2 bases, with 11 bases separating them. The CDR3 loop reads CASSYGTGHTDTQYF. CDR3 nucleotides: TGTGCCAGCAGTTACGGGACGGGACACACAGATACGCAGTATTTT.